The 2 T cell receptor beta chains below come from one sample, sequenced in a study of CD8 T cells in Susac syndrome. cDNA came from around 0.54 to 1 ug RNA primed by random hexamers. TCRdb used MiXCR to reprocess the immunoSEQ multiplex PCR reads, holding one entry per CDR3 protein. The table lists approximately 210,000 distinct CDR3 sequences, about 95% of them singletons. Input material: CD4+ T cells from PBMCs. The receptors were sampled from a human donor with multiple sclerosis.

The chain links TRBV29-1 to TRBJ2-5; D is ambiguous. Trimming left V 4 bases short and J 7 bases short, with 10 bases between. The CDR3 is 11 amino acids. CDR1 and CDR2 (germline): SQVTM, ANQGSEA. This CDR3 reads CSVGPGGTQYF. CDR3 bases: TGCAGCGTTGGCCCCGGCGGGACCCAGTACTTC.

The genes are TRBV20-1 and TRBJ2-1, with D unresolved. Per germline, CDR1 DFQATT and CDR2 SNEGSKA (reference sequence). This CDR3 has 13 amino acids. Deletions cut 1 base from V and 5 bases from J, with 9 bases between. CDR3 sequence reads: CSARVSRDNEQFF. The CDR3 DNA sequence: TGCAGTGCTAGAGTGTCTCGTGACAATGAGCAGTTCTTC.